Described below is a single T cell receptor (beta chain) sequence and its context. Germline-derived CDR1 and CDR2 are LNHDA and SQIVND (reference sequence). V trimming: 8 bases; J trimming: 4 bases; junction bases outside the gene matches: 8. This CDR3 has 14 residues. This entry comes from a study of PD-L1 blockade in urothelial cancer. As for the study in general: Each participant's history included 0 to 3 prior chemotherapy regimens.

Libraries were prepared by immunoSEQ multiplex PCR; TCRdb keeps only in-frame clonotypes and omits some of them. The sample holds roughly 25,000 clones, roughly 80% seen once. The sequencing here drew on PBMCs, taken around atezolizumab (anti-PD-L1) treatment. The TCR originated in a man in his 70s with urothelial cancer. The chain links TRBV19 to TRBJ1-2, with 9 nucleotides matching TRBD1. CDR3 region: CASALQGAGYGYTF. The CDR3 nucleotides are TGTGCCAGTGCCCTACAGGGGGCGGGCTATGGCTACACCTTC.